This record covers a single TCR beta chain. Its antigen is not identified. This entry is derived from a study of cytotoxic CD8 clonotypes in ibrutinib-treated CLL. Profiled with immunoSEQ multiplex PCR; TCRdb holds only in-frame clones, not every one. The sample contains over 70,000 clones, roughly 77% of which appear only once. Study results and limitations: Clonality (at baseline) was higher than in age-matched healthy donors and tracked circulating CD8+ T-cell counts.

The CDR3 extends over 13 amino acids. Trimming took 8 bases from V and 2 from J, leaving 11 bases between them. CDR1 and CDR2 from the germline V gene are MDHEN and SYDVKM. The sequence was obtained from a human donor with chronic lymphocytic leukemia. This chain links TRBV28 with TRBJ2-3, with D maybe TRBD1 (6 bases). This specimen was PBMCs, taken after 12 months of ibrutinib treatment. The CDR3 is CASAGASTDTQYF. DNA of the CDR3: TGTGCCAGCGCAGGGGCATCCACAGATACGCAGTATTTT.